This T cell receptor beta chain was sequenced for a study of Ad26.COV2.S vaccination and SARS-CoV-2 variants. Study background: Ad26.COV2.S, an intramuscular injection, was given once or twice 56 days apart.

Treatment indicated: some 19 received Ad26.COV2.S at low or high dose, single or two shots; 5 received placebo; per-sample allocation not given. Sampling was performed 63 days after the first vaccine or placebo injection. The CDR3 extends over 15 amino acids. Trimming took 0 bases from V and 3 from J, leaving 12 bases between them. Germline CDR1 reads LGHNA; CDR2 reads YNFKEQ. Assay used: immunoSEQ multiplex PCR; TCRdb lists only in-frame clones, some missing. The sample holds hundreds of thousands of clones, approximately 86% seen once. The V and J genes are TRBV4-2 and TRBJ2-7; perhaps TRBD2 as D (5 bases). The TCR sequence derives from a person aged 18-60 years who received the Ad26.COV2.S COVID-19 vaccine or a placebo. This specimen was peripheral blood, taken in a trial of Ad26.COV2.S vaccine versus placebo. The CDR3 protein is CASSQEPHRGYEQYF. The CDR3 DNA sequence: TGTGCCAGCAGCCAAGAACCCCACCGGGGCTACGAGCAGTACTTC.